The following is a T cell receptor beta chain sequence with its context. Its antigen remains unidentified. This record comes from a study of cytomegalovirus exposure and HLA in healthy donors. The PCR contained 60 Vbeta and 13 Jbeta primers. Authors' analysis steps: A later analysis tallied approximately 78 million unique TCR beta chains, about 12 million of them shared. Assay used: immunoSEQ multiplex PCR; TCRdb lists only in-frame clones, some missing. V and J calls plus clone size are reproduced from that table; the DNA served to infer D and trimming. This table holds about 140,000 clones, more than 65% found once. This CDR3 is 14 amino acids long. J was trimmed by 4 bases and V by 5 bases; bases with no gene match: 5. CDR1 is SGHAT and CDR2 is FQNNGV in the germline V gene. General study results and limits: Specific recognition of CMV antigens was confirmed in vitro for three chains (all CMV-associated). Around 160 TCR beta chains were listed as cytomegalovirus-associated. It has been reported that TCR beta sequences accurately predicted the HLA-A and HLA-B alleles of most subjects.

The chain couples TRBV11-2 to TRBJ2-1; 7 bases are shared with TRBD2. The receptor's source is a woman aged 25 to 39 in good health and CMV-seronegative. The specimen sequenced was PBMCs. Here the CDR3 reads CASSSRGGYNEQFF. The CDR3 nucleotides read TGTGCCAGCAGCAGCCGGGGAGGGTACAATGAGCAGTTCTTC.